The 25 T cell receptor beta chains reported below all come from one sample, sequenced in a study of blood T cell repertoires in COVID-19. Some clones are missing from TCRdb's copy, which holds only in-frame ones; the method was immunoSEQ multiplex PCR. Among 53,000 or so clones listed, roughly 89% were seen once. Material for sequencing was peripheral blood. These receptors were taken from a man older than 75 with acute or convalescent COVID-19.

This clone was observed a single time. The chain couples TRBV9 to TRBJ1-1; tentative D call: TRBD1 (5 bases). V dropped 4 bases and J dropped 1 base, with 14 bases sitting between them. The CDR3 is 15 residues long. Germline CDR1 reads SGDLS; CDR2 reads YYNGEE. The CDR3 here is CASSSTGLGNTEAFF. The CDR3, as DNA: TGTGCCAGCAGCTCTACGGGACTGGGGAACACTGAAGCTTTCTTT.

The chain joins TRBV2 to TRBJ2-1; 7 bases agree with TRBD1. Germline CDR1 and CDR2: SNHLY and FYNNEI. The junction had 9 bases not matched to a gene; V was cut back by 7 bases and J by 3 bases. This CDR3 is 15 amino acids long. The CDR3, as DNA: TGTGCCAGCACCCTGAGGACAGGAGTCTACAATGAGCAGTTCTTC. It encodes CASTLRTGVYNEQFF.

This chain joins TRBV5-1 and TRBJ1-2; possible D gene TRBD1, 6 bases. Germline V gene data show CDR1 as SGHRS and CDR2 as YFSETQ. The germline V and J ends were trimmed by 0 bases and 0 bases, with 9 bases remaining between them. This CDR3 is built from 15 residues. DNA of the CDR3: TGCGCCAGCAGCTTGGGACAGGCATCTAACTATGGCTACACCTTC. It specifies CASSLGQASNYGYTF.

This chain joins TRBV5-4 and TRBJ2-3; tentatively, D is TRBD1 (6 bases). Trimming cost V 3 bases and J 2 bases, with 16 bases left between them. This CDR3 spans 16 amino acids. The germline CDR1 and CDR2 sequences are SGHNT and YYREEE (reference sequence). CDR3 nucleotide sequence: TGTGCCAGCAGCTCCTCAGGGGCTAGGGACACAGATACGCAGTATTTT. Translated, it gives CASSSSGARDTDTQYF.

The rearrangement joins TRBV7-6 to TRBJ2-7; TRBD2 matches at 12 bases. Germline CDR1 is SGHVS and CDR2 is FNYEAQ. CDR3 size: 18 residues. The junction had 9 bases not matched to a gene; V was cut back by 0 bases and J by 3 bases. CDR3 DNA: TGTGCCAGCAGCTTAGCGCTCCGGGCTAGCGGGGGGGACTACGAGCAGTACTTC. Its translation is CASSLALRASGGDYEQYF.

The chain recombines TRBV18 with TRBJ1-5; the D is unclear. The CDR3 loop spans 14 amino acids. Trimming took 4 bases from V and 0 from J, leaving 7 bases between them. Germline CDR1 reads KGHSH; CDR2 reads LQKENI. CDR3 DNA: TGTGCCAGCTCACTACAGAGTAGCAATCAGCCCCAGCATTTT. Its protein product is CASSLQSSNQPQHF. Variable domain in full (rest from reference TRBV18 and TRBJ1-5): NAGVMQNPRHLVRRRGQEARLRCSPMKGHSHVYWYRQLPEEGLKFMVYLQKENIIDESGMPKERFSAEFPKEGPSILRIQQVVRGDSAAYFCASSLQSSNQPQHFGDGTRLSIL.

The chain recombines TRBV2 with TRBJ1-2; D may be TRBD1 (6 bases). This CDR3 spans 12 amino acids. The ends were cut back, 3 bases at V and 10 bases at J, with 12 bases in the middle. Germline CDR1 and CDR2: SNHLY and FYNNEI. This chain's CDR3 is CASSDRGASYTF. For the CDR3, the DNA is TGTGCCAGCAGTGACAGGGGCGCCTCCTACACCTTC.

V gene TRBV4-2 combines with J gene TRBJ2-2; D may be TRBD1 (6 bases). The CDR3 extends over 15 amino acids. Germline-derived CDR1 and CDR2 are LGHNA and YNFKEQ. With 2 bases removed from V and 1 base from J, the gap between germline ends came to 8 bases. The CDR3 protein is CASSQQGLNTGELFF. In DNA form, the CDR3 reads TGTGCCAGCAGCCAACAGGGGTTGAACACCGGGGAGCTGTTTTTT.

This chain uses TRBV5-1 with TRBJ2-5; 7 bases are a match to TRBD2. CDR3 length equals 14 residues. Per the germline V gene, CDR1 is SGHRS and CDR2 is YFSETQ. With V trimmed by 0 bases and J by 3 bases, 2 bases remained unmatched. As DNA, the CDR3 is TGCGCCAGCAGCTTGGTTGCGGGGGAAGAGACCCAGTACTTC. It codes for CASSLVAGEETQYF.

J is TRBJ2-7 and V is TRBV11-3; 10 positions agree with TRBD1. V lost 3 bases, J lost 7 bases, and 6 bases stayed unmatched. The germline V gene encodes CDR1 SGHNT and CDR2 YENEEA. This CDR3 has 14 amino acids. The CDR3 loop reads CASSLRQGAGEQYF. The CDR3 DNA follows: TGTGCCAGCAGCTTGCGACAGGGGGCGGGAGAGCAGTACTTC.

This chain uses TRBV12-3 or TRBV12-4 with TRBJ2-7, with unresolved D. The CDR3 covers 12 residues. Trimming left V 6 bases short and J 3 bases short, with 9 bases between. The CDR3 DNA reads TGTGCCAGCAGCCCGACTCACTACGAGCAGTACTTC. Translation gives CASSPTHYEQYF.

CDR3 in amino acids: CASSQGRGLDTQYF. The CDR3 DNA sequence: TGTGCCAGCAGCCAAGGGCGAGGGTTAGATACGCAGTATTTT. The chain has TRBV11-3 and TRBJ2-3; D is possibly TRBD2 (5 bases). The length of the CDR3 is 14 residues. The germline gives CDR1 SGHNT, CDR2 YENEEA. The ends were cut back, 5 bases at V and 5 bases at J, with 14 bases in the middle.

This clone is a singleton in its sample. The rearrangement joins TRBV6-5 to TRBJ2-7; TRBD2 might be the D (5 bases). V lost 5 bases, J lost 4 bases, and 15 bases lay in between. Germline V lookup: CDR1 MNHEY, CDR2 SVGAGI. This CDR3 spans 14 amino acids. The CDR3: CASSLGLLTYEQYF. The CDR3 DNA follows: TGTGCCAGCAGTCTAGGACTCTTAACTTACGAGCAGTACTTC.

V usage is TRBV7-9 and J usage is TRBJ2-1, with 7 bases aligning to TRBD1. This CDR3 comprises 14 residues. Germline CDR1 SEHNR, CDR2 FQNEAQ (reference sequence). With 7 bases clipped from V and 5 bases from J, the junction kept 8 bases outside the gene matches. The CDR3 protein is CASTASTGHNEQFF. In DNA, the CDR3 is TGTGCCAGCACTGCCTCGACAGGGCACAATGAGCAGTTCTTC. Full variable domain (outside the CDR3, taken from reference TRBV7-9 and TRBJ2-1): DTGVSQNPRHKITKRGQNVTFRCDPISEHNRLYWYRQTLGQGPEFLTYFQNEAQLEKSRLLSDRFSAERPKGSFSTLEIQRTEQGDSAMYLCASTASTGHNEQFFGPGTRLTVL.

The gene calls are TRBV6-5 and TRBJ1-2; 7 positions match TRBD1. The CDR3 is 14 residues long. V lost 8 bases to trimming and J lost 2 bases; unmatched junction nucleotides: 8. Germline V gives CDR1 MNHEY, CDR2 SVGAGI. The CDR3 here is CASRQSGQNYGYTF. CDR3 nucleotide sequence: TGTGCCAGCCGCCAGTCGGGACAGAACTATGGCTACACCTTC.

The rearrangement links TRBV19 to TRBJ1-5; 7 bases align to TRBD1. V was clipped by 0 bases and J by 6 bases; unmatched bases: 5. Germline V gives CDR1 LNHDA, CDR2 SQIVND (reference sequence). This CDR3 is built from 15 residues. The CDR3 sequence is CASSIEGGTGQPQHF. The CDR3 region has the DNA TGTGCCAGTAGTATAGAAGGGGGCACGGGTCAGCCCCAGCATTTT. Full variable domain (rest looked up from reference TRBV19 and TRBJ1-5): DGGITQSPKYLFRKEGQNVTLSCEQNLNHDAMYWYRQDPGQGLRLIYYSQIVNDFQKGDIAEGYSVSREKKESFPLTVTSAQKNPTAFYLCASSIEGGTGQPQHFGDGTRLSIL.

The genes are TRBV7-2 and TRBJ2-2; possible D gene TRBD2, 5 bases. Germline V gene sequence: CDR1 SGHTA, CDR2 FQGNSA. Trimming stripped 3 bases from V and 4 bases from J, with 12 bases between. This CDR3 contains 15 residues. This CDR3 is CASSFIPAGTGELFF. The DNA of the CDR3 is TGTGCCAGCAGCTTCATCCCCGCGGGCACCGGGGAGCTGTTTTTT. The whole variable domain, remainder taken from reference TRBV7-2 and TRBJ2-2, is GAGVSQSPSNKVTEKGKDVELRCDPISGHTALYWYRQSLGQGLEFLIYFQGNSAPDKSGLPSDRFSAERTGGSVSTLTIQRTQQEDSAVYLCASSFIPAGTGELFFGEGSRLTVL.

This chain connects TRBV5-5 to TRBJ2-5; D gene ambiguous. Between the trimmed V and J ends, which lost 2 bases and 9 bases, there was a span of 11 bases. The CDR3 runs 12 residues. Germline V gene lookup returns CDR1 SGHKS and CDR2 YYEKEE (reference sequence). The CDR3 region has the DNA TGTGCCAGCAGCTTTGGCGACATGTCCCAGTACTTC. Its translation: CASSFGDMSQYF.

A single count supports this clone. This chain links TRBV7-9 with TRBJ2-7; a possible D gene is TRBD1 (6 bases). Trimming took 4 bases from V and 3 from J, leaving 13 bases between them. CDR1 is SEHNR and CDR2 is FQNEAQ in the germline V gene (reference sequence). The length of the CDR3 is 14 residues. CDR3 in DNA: TGTGCCAGCAGCTCCAGGACAGAGGACTACGAGCAGTACTTC. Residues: CASSSRTEDYEQYF.

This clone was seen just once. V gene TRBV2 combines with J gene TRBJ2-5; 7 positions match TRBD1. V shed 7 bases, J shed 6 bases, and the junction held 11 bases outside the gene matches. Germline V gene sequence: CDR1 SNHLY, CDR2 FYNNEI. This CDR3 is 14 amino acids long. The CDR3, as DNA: TGTGCCAGCACCCTTAGACAGGGCCCGCAGACCCAGTACTTC. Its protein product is CASTLRQGPQTQYF. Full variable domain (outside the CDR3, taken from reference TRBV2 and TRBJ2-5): EPEVTQTPSHQVTQMGQEVILRCVPISNHLYFYWYRQILGQKVEFLVSFYNNEISEKSEIFDDQFSVERPDGSNFTLKIRSTKLEDSAMYFCASTLRQGPQTQYFGPGTRLLVL.

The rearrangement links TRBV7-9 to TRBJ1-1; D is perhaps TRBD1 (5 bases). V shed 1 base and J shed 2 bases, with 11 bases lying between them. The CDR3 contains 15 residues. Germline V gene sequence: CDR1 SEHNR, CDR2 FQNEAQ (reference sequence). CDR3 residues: CASSLEGITNTEAFF. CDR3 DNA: TGTGCCAGCAGCTTAGAGGGGATCACTAACACTGAAGCTTTCTTT.

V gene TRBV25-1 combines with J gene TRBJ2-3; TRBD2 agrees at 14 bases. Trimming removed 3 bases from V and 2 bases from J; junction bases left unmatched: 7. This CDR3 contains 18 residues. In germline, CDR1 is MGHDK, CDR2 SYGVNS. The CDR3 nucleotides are TGTGCCAGCAGTGAGCCCAGGACTAGCGGGGGGATCACAGATACGCAGTATTTT. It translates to CASSEPRTSGGITDTQYF.

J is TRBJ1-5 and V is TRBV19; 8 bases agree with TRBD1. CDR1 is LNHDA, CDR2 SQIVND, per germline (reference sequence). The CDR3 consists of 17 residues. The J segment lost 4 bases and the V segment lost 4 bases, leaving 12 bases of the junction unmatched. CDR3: CASSKLGTGGRNQPQHF. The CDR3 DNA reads TGTGCCAGTAGTAAACTCGGGACAGGTGGGAGGAATCAGCCCCAGCATTTT.

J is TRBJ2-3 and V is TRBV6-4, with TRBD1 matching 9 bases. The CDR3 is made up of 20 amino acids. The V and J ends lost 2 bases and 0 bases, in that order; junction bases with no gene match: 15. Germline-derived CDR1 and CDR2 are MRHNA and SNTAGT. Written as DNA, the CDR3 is TGTGCCAGCAGTGACACGCTGAGGGGGACAGGGATCCCTAGCACAGATACGCAGTATTTT. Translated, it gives CASSDTLRGTGIPSTDTQYF.

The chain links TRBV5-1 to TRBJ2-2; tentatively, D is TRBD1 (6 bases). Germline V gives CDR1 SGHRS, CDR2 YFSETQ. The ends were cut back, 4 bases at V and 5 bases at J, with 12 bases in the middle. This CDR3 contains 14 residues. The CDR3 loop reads CASSRDTITGELFF. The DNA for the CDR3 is TGCGCCAGCAGCCGGGACACCATTACCGGGGAGCTGTTTTTT.